The rows below give T cell receptor beta chains drawn from one sample of a study of shared T cell receptors in the human thymus. Data came from immunoSEQ multiplex PCR; TCRdb stores just in-frame clones and leaves some out. The top ten hold approximately 0.02% of the sample, which has over 350,000 clones, just under 95% seen once. The source material was thymocytes. The receptors here all came from a human donor. CDR3s leave out the opening cysteine and the closing phenylalanine or tryptophan.

J: TRBJ1-3; V: TRBV5-4; CDR3: ASRSGASGNTIY
J: TRBJ2-5; V: TRBV6-6; CDR3: ASSRQYQETQY
J: TRBJ1-1; V: TRBV18; CDR3: ASSPSVGQGLRTEAF
J: TRBJ1-1; V: TRBV15; CDR3: ATSRQLNTEAF
J: TRBJ2-7; V: TRBV7-9; CDR3: ASSSSDEQY
J: TRBJ2-5; V: TRBV6-1; CDR3: ASTEGGTQETQY
J: TRBJ2-7; V: TRBV5-4; CDR3: ASSLAYYEQY
J: TRBJ1-2; V: TRBV7-6; CDR3: ASGRGFWGYT
J: TRBJ1-1; V: TRBV5-1; CDR3: ASSPGAGQGNTEAF
J: TRBJ1-2; V: TRBV4-1; CDR3: ASSQTPDIINYGYT
J: TRBJ2-1; V: TRBV5-4; CDR3: ASSPPPSGSYNEQF
J: TRBJ2-3; V: TRBV7-3; CDR3: ASSLRTSGSLVVRTQY
J: TRBJ2-1; V: TRBV28; CDR3: ASTGLPYNEQF
J: TRBJ2-1; V: TRBV6-4; CDR3: ASSARGRSSYNEQF
J: TRBJ2-7; V: TRBV5-1; CDR3: ASSLAIAGSSYEQY
J: TRBJ2-7; V: TRBV28; CDR3: ARSLGTGYEQY
J: TRBJ2-7; V: TRBV10-3; CDR3: AISSDREFYEQY
J: TRBJ2-2; V: TRBV28; CDR3: ASSPRLRLPPLTGELF
J: TRBJ2-1; V: TRBV30; CDR3: AWEDRNSGSASGNEQF
J: TRBJ2-3; V: TRBV28; CDR3: ASTPGLTDTQY
J: TRBJ2-3; V: TRBV5-4; CDR3: ASSSLAGGPVTDTQY
J: TRBJ2-7; V: TRBV15; CDR3: ATSRGDRGLCYEQY
J: TRBJ2-5; V: TRBV7-9; CDR3: ASSPTQETQY
J: TRBJ2-2; V: TRBV28; CDR3: ASTQGAGGLNTGELF
J: TRBJ2-7; V: TRBV5-4; CDR3: ASSLARAREQY
J: TRBJ1-5; V: TRBV27; CDR3: ASSRDRGNQPQH
J: TRBJ2-4; V: TRBV30; CDR3: AWSGSSRGAKNIQY
J: TRBJ2-3; V: TRBV29-1; CDR3: SVEARKWGSTDTQY
J: TRBJ2-1; V: TRBV18; CDR3: ASQRADLGVPGLHYNEQF
J: TRBJ2-2; V: TRBV6-5; CDR3: ASSYSTGRASGELF
J: TRBJ1-2; V: TRBV2; CDR3: ASSEEGARGRRRYYGYT
J: TRBJ2-7; V: TRBV21-1; CDR3: ASSGRVEVFGYLGVDEQY
J: TRBJ1-4; V: TRBV7-6; CDR3: ASSFNFNEKLF
J: TRBJ2-1; V: TRBV19; CDR3: ASSNSSYNEQF
J: TRBJ1-1; V: TRBV30; CDR3: AWSAQDEEYTEAF
J: TRBJ2-2; V: TRBV29-1; CDR3: SVEGVGSPAGELF
J: TRBJ1-2; V: TRBV7-9; CDR3: ASSSDRGQGYT
J: TRBJ2-7; V: TRBV27; CDR3: ASSSGLAGGPYEQY